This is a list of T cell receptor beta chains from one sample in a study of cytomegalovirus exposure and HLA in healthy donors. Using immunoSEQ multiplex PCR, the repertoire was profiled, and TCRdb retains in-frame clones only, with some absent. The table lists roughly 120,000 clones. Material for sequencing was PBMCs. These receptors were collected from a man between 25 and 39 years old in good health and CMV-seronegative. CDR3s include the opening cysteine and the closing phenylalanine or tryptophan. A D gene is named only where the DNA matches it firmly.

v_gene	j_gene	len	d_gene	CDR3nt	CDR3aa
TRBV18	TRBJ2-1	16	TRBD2	TGTGCCAGCTCACCACTCAGCCTAGCGGGAGCCAATGAGCAGTTCTTC	CASSPLSLAGANEQFF
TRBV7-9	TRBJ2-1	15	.	TGTGCCAGCAGCTTAGCTGAGGGCGTATACAATGAGCAGTTCTTC	CASSLAEGVYNEQFF
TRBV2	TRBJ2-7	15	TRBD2	TGTGCCAGCAGTGGGACTAGCGGGAGGGCCTACGAGCAGTACTTC	CASSGTSGRAYEQYF
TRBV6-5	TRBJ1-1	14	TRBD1	TGTGCCAGCAATAAACAGGGGGTTAAATCTGAAGCTTTCTTT	CASNKQGVKSEAFF
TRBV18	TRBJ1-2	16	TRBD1	TGTGCCAGCTCAATATCGGGACAGGGATCCAGCTATGGCTACACCTTC	CASSISGQGSSYGYTF
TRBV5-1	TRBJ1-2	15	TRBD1	TGCGCCAGCAGCTTTGACAGGGGGCGACGGGATGGCTACACCTTC	CASSFDRGRRDGYTF
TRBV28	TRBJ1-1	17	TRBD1	TGTGCCAGCAGTTTGGATTTAGGGACAGGGGAAGTCACTGAAGCTTTCTTT	CASSLDLGTGEVTEAFF
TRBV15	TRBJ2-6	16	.	TGTGCCACCAGCAGAGATCCCGGGACTGGGGCCAACGTCCTGACTTTC	CATSRDPGTGANVLTF
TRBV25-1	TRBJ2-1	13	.	TGTGCCAGCAGCCAATGGGGCACGGATGAGCAGTTCTTC	CASSQWGTDEQFF
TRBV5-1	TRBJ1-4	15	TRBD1	TGCGCCAGCAGCTCGGGGGACAGGGATCATGAAAAACTGTTTTTT	CASSSGDRDHEKLFF
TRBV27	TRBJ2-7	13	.	TGTGCCAGCAGGAGCGTTAACTCCTACGAGCAGTACTTC	CASRSVNSYEQYF
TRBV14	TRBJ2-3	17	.	TGTGCCAGCAGCCAAGAAACGGGGGTTTGGGGCACAGATACGCAGTATTTT	CASSQETGVWGTDTQYF
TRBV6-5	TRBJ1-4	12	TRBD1	TGTGCCAGCAGTTCCGGGACAGCTAAACTTTTTTTT	CASSSGTAKLFF
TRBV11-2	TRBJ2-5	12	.	TGTGCCAGCAGCCCGCACAGAGAGACCCAGTACTTC	CASSPHRETQYF
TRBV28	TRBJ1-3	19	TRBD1	TGTGCCAGCAGTCAAAGTAGGAGCTGGACAGGGCGTTCTGGAAACACCATATATTTT	CASSQSRSWTGRSGNTIYF
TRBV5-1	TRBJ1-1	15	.	TGCGCCAGCAGGGCGAGGAGAGGGTCCGACACTGAAGCTTTCTTT	CASRARRGSDTEAFF
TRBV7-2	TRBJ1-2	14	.	TGTGCCAGCAGCTTAGATAGACGGGGGAATGGCTACACCTTC	CASSLDRRGNGYTF
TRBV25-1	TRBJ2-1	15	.	TGTGCCAGCAGTGAATCGGCGGGTGCCTACAATGAGCAGTTCTTC	CASSESAGAYNEQFF
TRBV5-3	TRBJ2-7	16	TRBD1	TGTGCCAGAAGCCAACCCCGGACAGGGAGTATGCGGGAGCAGTACTTC	CARSQPRTGSMREQYF
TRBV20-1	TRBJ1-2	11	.	TGCAGCGAATGGGCAGGGAAGGGCTACACCTTC	CSEWAGKGYTF
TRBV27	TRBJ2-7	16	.	TGTGCCAGCAGTTTTAGGGGAAACCCCTCTTCCTACGAGCAGTACTTC	CASSFRGNPSSYEQYF
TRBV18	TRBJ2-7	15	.	TGTGCCAGCTCACCATTGCCCGGGGGTTCCTACGAGCAGTACTTC	CASSPLPGGSYEQYF
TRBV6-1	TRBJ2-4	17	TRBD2	TGTGCCAGCAGTGAAGGGACTCGGGGGGGAATCAAAAACATTCAGTACTTC	CASSEGTRGGIKNIQYF
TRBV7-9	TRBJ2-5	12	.	TGTGCCGGCCGGAGGGCCACGGAGACCCAGTACTTC	CAGRRATETQYF
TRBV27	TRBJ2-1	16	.	TGTGCCAGCAGTTTGAGGGCGGGACGGGCCCCAAATGAGCAGTTCTTC	CASSLRAGRAPNEQFF
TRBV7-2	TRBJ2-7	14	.	TGTGCCAGCACCTACCCCGGGTCCTCCTACGAGCAGTACTTC	CASTYPGSSYEQYF